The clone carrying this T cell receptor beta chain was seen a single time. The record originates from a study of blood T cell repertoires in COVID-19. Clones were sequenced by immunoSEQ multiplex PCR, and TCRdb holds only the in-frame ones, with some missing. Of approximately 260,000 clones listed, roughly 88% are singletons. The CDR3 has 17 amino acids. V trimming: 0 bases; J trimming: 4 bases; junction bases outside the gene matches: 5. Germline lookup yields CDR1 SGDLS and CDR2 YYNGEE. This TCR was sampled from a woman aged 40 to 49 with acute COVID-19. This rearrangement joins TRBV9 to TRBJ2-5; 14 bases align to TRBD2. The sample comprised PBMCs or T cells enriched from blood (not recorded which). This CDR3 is CASSVAGLAGDGETQYF. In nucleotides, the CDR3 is TGTGCCAGCAGCGTAGCGGGACTAGCGGGAGATGGAGAGACCCAGTACTTC. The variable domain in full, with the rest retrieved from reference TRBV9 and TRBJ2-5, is DSGVTQTPKHLITATGQRVTLRCSPRSGDLSVYWYQQSLDQGLQFLIQYYNGEERAKGNILERFSAQQFPDLHSELNLSSLELGDSALYFCASSVAGLAGDGETQYFGPGTRLLVL.